The 21 T cell receptor beta chains reported below all come from one sample, sequenced in a study of blood T cells in healthy people across ages. Then a second PCR, running about 6 to 11 cycles, was carried out with a sample-barcoded 5' primer and a J-beta primer mix. TCRdb passed the 5' RACE reads through MiXCR, listing each CDR3 protein once. The table records hundreds of thousands of distinct CDR3 sequences, 40% to 65% of them present only once. Sequencing was carried out using blood. Receptors were obtained from an elderly man in good health.

In this sample, this clonotype turned up once. The chain has TRBV3-1 and TRBJ1-2; tentative D call: TRBD1 (6 bases). V was shortened by 6 bases and J by 6 bases, with 17 bases between the two germline ends. The V gene's germline CDR1 is LGHDT and CDR2 YNNKEL (reference sequence). The CDR3 has 14 amino acids. The CDR3 spells CASRRDTRDHGYTF. CDR3 in DNA: TGTGCCAGCAGGAGGGACACCAGGGACCATGGCTACACCTTC.

CDR3 region: CASSFPTAAPNEQFF. In DNA form, the CDR3 reads TGTGCCAGCAGCTTTCCGACTGCCGCCCCCAATGAGCAGTTCTTC. This rearrangement joins TRBV7-9 to TRBJ2-1; D gene uncertain. The CDR3 length is 15 residues. Germline CDR1 is SEHNR and CDR2 is FQNEAQ (reference sequence). V lost 3 bases and J 6 bases, leaving 15 bases between the germline ends.

The rearrangement links TRBV5-6 to TRBJ2-4; 12 nucleotides align to TRBD2. The DNA matches TRBJ2-7 better at its end, which makes the J call doubtful. The germline V gene encodes CDR1 SGHDT and CDR2 YYEEEE. The CDR3 totals 17 residues. CDR3 DNA sequence: TGTGCCAGCCCCCTGCGGGCTCTAGCGGGAGGGCCTCGCGAGCAGTACTTC. Amino acids: CASPLRALAGGPREQYF.

The rearrangement uses TRBV6-2 or TRBV6-3 and TRBJ2-3; D is perhaps TRBD2 (7 bases). This CDR3 comprises 15 residues. Germline assignment: CDR1 MNHEY and CDR2 SVGEGT. V was shortened by 2 bases and J by 14 bases, with 23 bases between the two germline ends. The CDR3 region is CASSYADGGHRYAYF. The CDR3 DNA reads TGTGCCAGCAGTTACGCTGACGGGGGGCACAGATACGCGTATTTT.

In this sample, this clonotype turned up a few times. The genes are TRBV20-1 and TRBJ2-3, with TRBD2 matching over 10 bases. This CDR3 is built from 16 residues. The germline V gene encodes CDR1 DFQATT and CDR2 SNEGSKA (reference sequence). The junction had 5 bases not matched to a gene; V was cut back by 0 bases and J by 2 bases. The CDR3 DNA is TGCAGTGCTAGAGATCCTAGCGGGAGATACACAGATACGCAGTATTTT. Amino acids: CSARDPSGRYTDTQYF.

V usage is TRBV12-3 or TRBV12-4 and J usage is TRBJ2-5, with 12 bases fitting TRBD1. The V and J ends lost 4 bases and 9 bases, in that order; junction bases with no gene match: 18. This CDR3 comprises 18 residues. The CDR3 sequence: CASSSPGQGATLKWAQYF. In nucleotides, the CDR3 is TGTGCCAGCAGTTCTCCGGGACAGGGGGCAACTCTCAAGTGGGCCCAGTACTTC.

This clonotype was counted between two and nine times. The CDR3 here is CSAPGLAGREQYF. The CDR3 nucleotides read TGCAGTGCCCCGGGACTAGCGGGAAGGGAGCAGTACTTC. This chain joins TRBV20-1 and TRBJ2-7; 13 nucleotides line up with TRBD2. From germline, CDR1 is DFQATT and CDR2 SNEGSKA (reference sequence). The CDR3 has 13 residues. J was trimmed by 7 bases and V by 6 bases; bases with no gene match: 6.

The V gene is TRBV30, the J gene TRBJ2-1; unclear D gene. The CDR3 runs to 11 residues. V gave up 2 bases and J gave up 10 bases, with 9 bases separating them. The germline CDR1 and CDR2 sequences are GTSNPN and SVGIG (reference sequence). The CDR3 reads CAWSPSVEQFF. The CDR3 DNA is TGTGCCTGGAGTCCTTCCGTGGAGCAGTTCTTC. The full variable domain, its missing parts supplied by reference TRBV30 and TRBJ2-1, is SQTIHQWPATLVQPVGSPLSLECTVEGTSNPNLYWYRQAAGRGLQLLFYSVGIGQISSEVPQNLSASRPQDRQFILSSKKLLLSDSGFYLCAWSPSVEQFFGPGTRLTVL.

V and J are TRBV24-1 and TRBJ2-1, with TRBD2 as a possible D gene (6 bases). CDR3 length equals 13 residues. The V end lost 10 bases, the J end lost 8 bases, and 17 bases lay between the germline ends. Germline V gene sequence: CDR1 KGHDR, CDR2 SFDVKD. CDR3 sequence reads: CATSKWGDDEQFF. CDR3 sequence (DNA): TGTGCCACTAGTAAATGGGGGGACGATGAGCAGTTCTTC.

This clonotype turned up a few times. This chain joins TRBV5-1 and TRBJ2-1, with D perhaps matching TRBD1 (6 bases). CDR1 SGHRS and CDR2 YFSETQ come from the germline V gene. CDR3 length: 16 amino acids. Trimming removed 0 bases at V and 0 bases at J, with 10 bases between. CDR3 amino acids: CASSLGGPSSYNEQFF. Here the CDR3 DNA reads TGCGCCAGCAGCTTGGGGGGGCCCAGCTCCTACAATGAGCAGTTCTTC.

This clonotype was seen repeatedly, ten times or more. This chain connects TRBV29-1 to TRBJ2-5; TRBD2 agrees at 8 bases. Germline CDR1 reads SQVTM; CDR2 reads ANQGSEA. Trimming cost V 6 bases and J 5 bases; bases outside gene matches: 5. The CDR3 sequence is 12 residues long. The CDR3 bases are TGCAGCGTGGCGGGGGGAGGGGAGACCCAGTACTTC. Translating it yields CSVAGGGETQYF.

Only a few counts were recorded for this clonotype. This rearrangement joins TRBV12-3 or TRBV12-4 to TRBJ2-5; D not certain. Trimming stripped 4 bases from V and 6 bases from J, with 9 bases between. This CDR3 contains 12 residues. CDR3 nucleotides: TGTGCCAGCAGTTGGGGTGGGAAGACCCAGTACTTC. Its translation is CASSWGGKTQYF.

The sample holds a few counts of this clonotype. This chain links TRBV2 with TRBJ2-1; 8 bases align to TRBD2. The CDR3 loop spans 15 amino acids. Germline V gene sequence: CDR1 SNHLY, CDR2 FYNNEI. V lost 4 bases and J lost 4; bases outside the gene matches: 6. The CDR3 DNA follows: TGTGCCAGCAGTGGCACTAGCGGTAAATACAATGAGCAGTTCTTC. This translates into CASSGTSGKYNEQFF.

There are a few counts of this clonotype. The chain is built from TRBV29-1 and TRBJ1-5, with 9 bases fitting TRBD1. The CDR3 totals 14 residues. Germline-derived CDR1 and CDR2 are SQVTM and ANQGSEA. The trim removed 6 bases at V and 4 bases at J, leaving 7 bases unmatched. The chain's CDR3 is CSVAGQGRNQPQHF. For the CDR3, the DNA is TGCAGCGTGGCAGGACAGGGGAGGAATCAGCCCCAGCATTTT. The full variable domain, its missing parts supplied by reference TRBV29-1 and TRBJ1-5, is SAVISQKPSRDICQRGTSLTIQCQVDSQVTMMFWYRQQPGQSLTLIATANQGSEATYESGFVIDKFPISRPNLTFSTLTVSNMSPEDSSIYLCSVAGQGRNQPQHFGDGTRLSIL.

The rearrangement joins TRBV7-9 to TRBJ2-3; TRBD2 aligns across 8 bases. This CDR3 region has 14 residues. V trimming: 5 bases; J trimming: 6 bases; junction bases outside the gene matches: 7. Germline loops: CDR1 SEHNR, CDR2 FQNEAQ (reference sequence). CDR3 bases: TGTGCCAGCAGCCTTAGCGGGATAGGGGATACGCAGTATTTT. It translates to CASSLSGIGDTQYF.

As DNA, the CDR3 is TGTGCCAGCAGCAGAGGACCCGACCGTCTAATCCGAATCTACGAGCAGTACTTC. It translates to CASSRGPDRLIRIYEQYF. This chain uses TRBV21-1 with TRBJ2-7. TRBV21-1 is marked as a pseudogene. This CDR3 is built from 18 residues.

CDR3 nucleotides: TGTGCCAGCAGTTACTCTTTTCCGGGAGGGTTGGAGACCCAGTACTTC. It translates to CASSYSFPGGLETQYF. The chain is built from TRBV6-5 and TRBJ2-5, with TRBD2 identical over 8 bases. Germline assignment: CDR1 MNHEY and CDR2 SVGAGI. This CDR3 comprises 16 residues. Trimming cost V 0 bases and J 5 bases; bases outside gene matches: 8.

This clonotype has more than one count but fewer than ten. J is TRBJ2-1 and V is TRBV7-2, with D possibly being TRBD1 or TRBD2 (5 bases each). V lost 4 bases and J lost 6, with 10 bases in between. CDR3 length: 13 residues. The germline gives CDR1 SGHTA, CDR2 FQGNSA. CDR3 protein: CASSYGTINEQFF. The CDR3 DNA reads TGTGCCAGCAGCTACGGGACCATCAATGAGCAGTTCTTC.

This chain uses TRBV12-3 or TRBV12-4 with TRBJ2-1; D may correspond to TRBD1 or TRBD2 (5 bases each). CDR3 length equals 14 residues. V was clipped by 9 bases and J by 9 bases, with 21 bases between them. The CDR3 coding sequence is TGTGCCAGTCGTAGGGGACGGCAGCTAGGTGAGCAGTTCTTC. Its protein product is CASRRGRQLGEQFF.

This clonotype has a handful of counts. The chain links TRBV20-1 to TRBJ2-7; no clear D gene. The V and J ends lost 0 bases and 2 bases respectively, with 8 bases between them. CDR3 length: 13 residues. Germline values: CDR1 DFQATT, CDR2 SNEGSKA (reference sequence). DNA for the CDR3: TGCAGTGCTAGAGAGGCTGGAACCTACGAGCAGTACTTC. Translating gives CSAREAGTYEQYF.

The chain is built from TRBV20-1 and TRBJ1-2; the D is unclear. The germline gives CDR1 DFQATT, CDR2 SNEGSKA (reference sequence). The length of the CDR3 is 11 residues. Trimming took 6 bases from V and 2 from J, leaving 7 bases between them. This CDR3 reads CSALRNYGYTF. The DNA for the CDR3 is TGCAGTGCCCTAAGGAACTATGGCTACACCTTC.